A single sample is the source of the 26 T cell receptor beta chains below, sequenced in a study of cytomegalovirus exposure and HLA in healthy donors. It was with 60 Vbeta and 13 Jbeta primers that the PCR ran. Some clones are missing from TCRdb's copy, which holds only in-frame ones; the method was immunoSEQ multiplex PCR. The sample yields under 150,000 clones, roughly three quarters seen once. The specimen was PBMCs. The receptors were sampled from a woman between 40 and 50 years old in good health and CMV-seronegative.

V is TRBV6-6 and J is TRBJ1-2; 7 nucleotides agree with TRBD1. V gave up 5 bases and J gave up 5 bases; unmatched junction bases: 8. The CDR3 is 14 residues long. From germline, CDR1 is MNHNY and CDR2 SVGAGI (reference sequence). CDR3 sequence (DNA): TGTGCCAGCAGTGCTGGGACAGCGGAATATGGCTACACCTTC. This gives the protein CASSAGTAEYGYTF.

The rearrangement uses TRBV10-3 and TRBJ2-7; possibly TRBD1 for D (6 bases). Germline CDR1 reads ENHRY; CDR2 reads SYGVKD. The CDR3 covers 14 residues. V gave up 3 bases and J gave up 2 bases, with 11 bases separating them. As DNA, the CDR3 is TGTGCCATCAGTGAACCCGGGACAACCTACGAGCAGTACTTC. This translates into CAISEPGTTYEQYF.

The chain joins TRBV9 to TRBJ2-1, with 7 bases aligning to TRBD2. The CDR3 sequence is 13 residues long. V dropped 0 bases and J dropped 12; count of bases not matched to a gene: 6. Germline CDR1 reads SGDLS; CDR2 reads YYNGEE. CDR3 in amino acids: CASSVVERGGQFF. CDR3 sequence (DNA): TGTGCCAGCAGCGTAGTGGAGCGGGGTGGGCAGTTCTTC.

This chain uses TRBV28 with TRBJ1-5; D not certain. Germline CDR1 MDHEN, CDR2 SYDVKM. The CDR3 contains 16 residues. V was cut by 6 bases and J by 7 bases, with 22 bases left in between. In DNA form, the CDR3 reads TGTGCCAGCAGCCCTCCACGGAGCCTGGTCGGGCAGCCCCAGCATTTT. This codes for CASSPPRSLVGQPQHF.

On this clone: Distinct nucleotide sequences in the sample also encode this CDR3. The V and J genes are TRBV15 and TRBJ2-7, with TRBD2 as a possible D gene (7 bases). V lost 0 bases and J 2 bases, leaving 17 bases between the germline ends. The CDR3 is made up of 17 amino acids. Germline CDR1 reads LNHNV; CDR2 reads YYDKDF (reference sequence). The CDR3 coding sequence is TGTGCCACCAGCAGAGAGTCTTATGGGGGGGCGGCCTACGAGCAGTACTTC. This encodes CATSRESYGGAAYEQYF.

The gene calls are TRBV2 and TRBJ2-5; TRBD2 agrees at 8 bases. This CDR3 spans 16 amino acids. Trimming cost V 8 bases and J 1 base; bases outside gene matches: 12. Germline-derived CDR1 and CDR2 are SNHLY and FYNNEI. Here the CDR3 DNA reads TGTGCCAGCCCCCCGGGGAGCGGGGGCCCCCAAGAGACCCAGTACTTC. Amino acids: CASPPGSGGPQETQYF.

The chain recombines TRBV9 with TRBJ2-1; 13 nucleotides match TRBD2. V shed 4 bases and J 4 bases; nucleotides not matched to a gene: 5. In germline, CDR1 is SGDLS, CDR2 YYNGEE. The CDR3 loop spans 16 amino acids. This CDR3 reads CASSTSGRAGYNEQFF. In nucleotides, the CDR3 is TGTGCCAGCAGCACTAGCGGGAGGGCCGGGTACAATGAGCAGTTCTTC.

This chain links TRBV25-1 with TRBJ1-2; 7 nucleotides agree with TRBD1. The V gene's germline CDR1 is MGHDK and CDR2 SYGVNS. This CDR3 contains 15 residues. V was clipped by 4 bases and J by 3 bases; unmatched bases: 8. Written as DNA, the CDR3 is TGTGCCAGCAGTGCATGGGACAGCGCCCACTATGGCTACACCTTC. This translates into CASSAWDSAHYGYTF.

This clone was seen more than once but under ten times. This chain uses TRBV6-5 with TRBJ1-1; D is undetermined. Germline V CDR1 and CDR2: MNHEY, SVGAGI. V shed 5 bases and J shed 1 base, with 8 bases lying between them. The CDR3 contains 13 residues. In DNA form, the CDR3 reads TGTGCCAGCAGTGAACAGCCGAACACTGAAGCTTTCTTT. Protein sequence: CASSEQPNTEAFF.

The V gene is TRBV5-4, the J gene TRBJ1-2; D perhaps matches TRBD1 (5 bases). CDR1 is SGHNT and CDR2 is YYREEE in the germline V gene (reference sequence). The CDR3 has 14 amino acids. V was trimmed by 0 bases and J by 2 bases, leaving 8 bases between them. The CDR3 spells CASSLVGGNYGYTF. DNA of the CDR3: TGTGCCAGCAGCTTGGTTGGGGGGAACTATGGCTACACCTTC. Full variable domain (rest looked up from reference TRBV5-4 and TRBJ1-2): ETGVTQSPTHLIKTRGQQVTLRCSSQSGHNTVSWYQQALGQGPQFIFQYYREEENGRGNFPPRFSGLQFPNYSSELNVNALELDDSALYLCASSLVGGNYGYTFGSGTRLTVV.

The chain has TRBV7-8 and TRBJ1-1, with 7 bases identical to TRBD1. Germline V gene data show CDR1 as SGHVS and CDR2 as FQNEAQ. The V segment lost 5 bases and the J segment 3 bases; nucleotides outside the gene matches: 6. The CDR3 length is 14 residues. DNA for the CDR3: TGTGCCAGCAGCGTACAGGGGTCTTACACTGAAGCTTTCTTT. This sequence encodes CASSVQGSYTEAFF.

The chain has TRBV6-5 and TRBJ2-2; no reliable D call. V lost 0 bases to trimming and J lost 4 bases, with 3 bases between them. Germline CDR1 and CDR2: MNHEY and SVGAGI. The CDR3 contains 13 residues. The CDR3 coding sequence is TGTGCCAGCAGTTACTCCTCCACCGGGGAGCTGTTTTTT. It encodes CASSYSSTGELFF.

The sample holds one count of this clone. J is TRBJ2-1 and V is TRBV4-1, with D possibly being TRBD2 (5 bases). This CDR3 comprises 16 residues. Germline V gene data show CDR1 as MGHRA and CDR2 as YSYEKL. V shed 1 base and J shed 2 bases, with 12 bases lying between them. The CDR3 nucleotides read TGCGCCAGCAGCCAAGCAGACGGGGTAGCCTACAATGAGCAGTTCTTC. Amino acids: CASSQADGVAYNEQFF.

In its sample, this clone was seen a few times. In DNA, the CDR3 is TGTGCCAGTAGTGTCCAGGTCAGCAGCACTGAAGCTTTCTTT. As protein: CASSVQVSSTEAFF. The rearrangement joins TRBV19 to TRBJ1-1; D unresolved. The CDR3 is 14 residues long. CDR1 and CDR2 from the germline V gene are LNHDA and SQIVND (reference sequence). Trimming took 5 bases from V and 4 from J, leaving 14 bases between them.

This chain joins TRBV18 and TRBJ2-5; perhaps TRBD2 as D (5 bases). Germline V gives CDR1 KGHSH, CDR2 LQKENI. Between the trimmed V and J ends, which lost 2 bases and 5 bases, there was a span of 12 bases. The CDR3 loop spans 14 amino acids. This CDR3 reads CASSPEGRRETQYF. The CDR3 coding sequence is TGTGCCAGCTCACCAGAGGGCAGGAGGGAGACCCAGTACTTC.

This clone was found once. The V and J genes are TRBV14 and TRBJ1-1; 9 nucleotides match TRBD1. CDR3 length: 16 residues. After removal of 2 bases from V and 1 base from J, the junction contained 5 bases not matched to a gene. Germline V lookup: CDR1 SGHDN, CDR2 FVKESK. The CDR3 sequence is CASSQIPGQGNTEAFF. The DNA of the CDR3 is TGTGCCAGCAGCCAAATCCCGGGACAGGGGAACACTGAAGCTTTCTTT.

The chain's CDR3 is CASSRTGGEAFF. The CDR3 nucleotides are TGTGCCAGCAGCAGGACAGGCGGTGAAGCTTTCTTT. The genes are TRBV6-5 and TRBJ1-1; 7 nucleotides line up with TRBD1. J gave up 7 bases and V 6 bases, and 5 bases lay outside the gene matches. Per the germline V gene, CDR1 is MNHEY and CDR2 is SVGAGI. The CDR3 spans 12 residues.

This chain uses TRBV2 with TRBJ1-1, with unresolved D. The CDR3 length is 14 residues. V lost 6 bases, J lost 4 bases, and 15 bases lay in between. Germline CDR1 and CDR2: SNHLY and FYNNEI. The CDR3 protein is CASRPPLLGTEAFF. In nucleotides, the CDR3 is TGTGCCAGCAGGCCACCTCTTCTAGGCACTGAAGCTTTCTTT.

The chain carries TRBV5-1 and TRBJ2-7, with a tentative D call TRBD1 (5 bases). Germline CDR1 SGHRS, CDR2 YFSETQ. The V gene lost 0 bases and the J gene lost 0 bases, with 10 bases spanning the gap. The CDR3 runs 15 residues. Written as DNA, the CDR3 is TGCGCCAGCAGCTTGGGTGGGGCCAGCTCCTACGAGCAGTACTTC. This codes for CASSLGGASSYEQYF.

The chain employs TRBV27 and TRBJ1-1; 11 nucleotides align to TRBD1. V lost 4 bases, J lost 2 bases, and 9 bases stayed unmatched. CDR3 length: 17 residues. Germline V CDR1 and CDR2: MNHEY, SMNVEV (reference sequence). The CDR3 bases are TGTGCCAGCAGTTCCGGGACAGGGGGAGCCCGAAACACTGAAGCTTTCTTT. Its protein is CASSSGTGGARNTEAFF.

The chain joins TRBV28 to TRBJ2-6; D may be TRBD2 (6 bases). The CDR3 extends over 19 amino acids. Trimming removed 2 bases at V and 1 base at J, with 18 bases between. Germline values: CDR1 MDHEN, CDR2 SYDVKM. CDR3 coding DNA: TGTGCCAGCAGTTTAATCGGGGACTTAAGTTTATCTGGGGCCAACGTCCTGACTTTC. Amino acids: CASSLIGDLSLSGANVLTF.

The rearrangement joins TRBV7-9 to TRBJ1-2; D perhaps matches TRBD1 (6 bases). V was pared by 2 bases and J by 3 bases, with 10 bases between. The length of the CDR3 is 14 residues. The germline V gene has CDR1 SEHNR and CDR2 FQNEAQ (reference sequence). The CDR3 reads CASSLSGADYGYTF. In DNA, the CDR3 is TGTGCCAGCAGCTTATCAGGGGCCGACTATGGCTACACCTTC.

The chain is built from TRBV29-1 and TRBJ1-1, with 7 bases lining up with TRBD1. The V gene's germline CDR1 is SQVTM and CDR2 ANQGSEA. CDR3 length: 16 amino acids. V gave up 6 bases and J gave up 1 base; unmatched junction bases: 14. CDR3 DNA sequence: TGCAGCGTCGTCCCGGGACAGCTGCTTCCGAACACTGAAGCTTTCTTT. Its protein product is CSVVPGQLLPNTEAFF.

This clone was recorded a few times. The chain carries TRBV10-3 and TRBJ2-4; no definite D call. The CDR3 runs 15 residues. V lost 0 bases and J 7 bases, leaving 13 bases between the germline ends. Germline CDR1 and CDR2: ENHRY and SYGVKD. Here the CDR3 reads CAISESQQPTNIQYF. The CDR3 nucleotides are TGTGCCATCAGTGAGTCGCAACAGCCCACTAACATTCAGTACTTC.

This clone was detected only once. The rearrangement joins TRBV6-1 to TRBJ1-4; 7 bases match TRBD1. Germline values: CDR1 MNHNS, CDR2 SASEGT. The V gene end was trimmed by 3 bases and the J gene end by 2 bases; junction bases not matched to a gene: 6. This CDR3 is 16 amino acids long. CDR3 amino acids: CASSDYIQGTNEKLFF. The CDR3 nucleotides read TGTGCCAGCAGTGATTACATACAGGGGACTAATGAAAAACTGTTTTTT.

The chain is built from TRBV7-9 and TRBJ2-2, with D hard to call. The CDR3 consists of 19 residues. The ends were cut back, 2 bases at V and 6 bases at J, with 25 bases in the middle. Germline CDR1 is SEHNR and CDR2 is FQNEAQ (reference sequence). The CDR3 region has the DNA TGTGCCAGCAGCTTACGAGACACAGAAGGCTACGTAGTTCCCGGGGAGCTGTTTTTT. Its protein product is CASSLRDTEGYVVPGELFF.